These 2 T cell receptor beta chains originate from one sample sequenced in a study of shared clonotypes between healthy human individuals (dated by TCRdb to the early 2020s). The library relied on the immunoSEQ multiplex PCR assay. TCRdb holds this immuneACCESS table with in-frame rearrangements only. Some clones are missing; in checked studies, unresolved V genes explain under half, and the rest has no known cause. This sample comprises roughly 2 million clones, around 95% of them detected only once. In total, the top ten clones hold more than 0.1% of the sample. Sequencing input: naive CD4+ T cells sorted from blood. The cell subset or site label of this sample denotes: CD45RA+ positively selected. The receptor set was obtained from a young man in good health.

About this clone: Other DNA sequences in the sample encode the same CDR3. This rearrangement joins TRBV18 to TRBJ2-3; TRBD2 is a possible D gene (5 bases). The CDR3 totals 14 residues. Trimming took off 2 bases at V and 2 bases at J, with 8 bases between the two ends. Germline V gene lookup returns CDR1 KGHSH and CDR2 LQKENI. This CDR3 reads CASSPSGLTDTQYF. CDR3 DNA sequence: TGTGCCAGCTCACCAAGCGGCCTCACAGATACGCAGTATTTT.

This chain joins TRBV5-1 and TRBJ2-5, with no clear D. The V gene's germline CDR1 is SGHRS and CDR2 YFSETQ. The CDR3 sequence is 12 residues long. V dropped 0 bases and J dropped 6 bases, with 6 bases sitting between them. CDR3 residues: CASSLADQTQYF. As DNA, the CDR3 is TGCGCCAGCAGCTTGGCCGACCAGACCCAGTACTTC.